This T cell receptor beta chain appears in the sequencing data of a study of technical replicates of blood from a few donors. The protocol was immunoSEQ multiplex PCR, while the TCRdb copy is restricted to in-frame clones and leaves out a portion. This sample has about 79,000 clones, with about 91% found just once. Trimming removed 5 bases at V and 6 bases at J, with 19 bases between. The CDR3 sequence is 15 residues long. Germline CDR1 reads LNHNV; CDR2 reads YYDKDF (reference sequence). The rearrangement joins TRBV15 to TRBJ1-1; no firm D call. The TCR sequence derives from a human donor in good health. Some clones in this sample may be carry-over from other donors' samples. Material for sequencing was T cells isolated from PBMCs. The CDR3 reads CATSPSWEVVAEAFF. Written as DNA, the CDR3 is TGTGCCACCAGCCCTAGTTGGGAGGTAGTCGCTGAAGCTTTCTTT.